The 19 T cell receptor beta chains listed next were all sequenced from one sample in a study of shared clonotypes between healthy human individuals. TCRdb's table, derived via immunoSEQ multiplex PCR, lists solely in-frame clones and lacks some. The sample carries roughly 2.2 million clones, 92% recorded once. The sequencing input was naive CD4+ T cells from PBMCs. Subset specified: CD45RA+ positively selected. The receptors come from a man aged 18 to 35 in good health. Some clones in this sample may be carry-over from other donors' samples.

The chain links TRBV4-1 to TRBJ2-5; a possible D gene is TRBD1 (6 bases). The assigned J gene may be wrong: the sequence end matches TRBJ2-7 better. CDR3 length: 18 amino acids. Germline values: CDR1 MGHRA, CDR2 YSYEKL. This chain's CDR3 is CASSQGPQGPRALYEQYF. Here the CDR3 DNA reads TGCGCCAGCAGCCAAGGTCCCCAGGGGCCCCGGGCCCTCTACGAGCAGTACTTC.

This sequence joins TRBV2 and TRBJ1-5; 9 nucleotides align to TRBD1. With V trimmed by 5 bases and J by 9 bases, 11 bases remained unmatched. The CDR3 contains 15 residues. Germline V gene data show CDR1 as SNHLY and CDR2 as FYNNEI. The CDR3: CASSRRQGDLGPQHF. Here the CDR3 DNA reads TGTGCCAGCAGTCGAAGACAGGGGGATCTGGGGCCCCAGCATTTT.

This clone was seen a single time. Other DNA sequences of this sample code for an identical CDR3. The chain is built from TRBV5-1 and TRBJ2-4; TRBD1 is a possible D gene (5 bases). This CDR3 is 15 amino acids long. Germline V gives CDR1 SGHRS, CDR2 YFSETQ. V dropped 0 bases and J dropped 1 base, with 8 bases sitting between them. The CDR3 region has the DNA TGCGCCAGCAGCTTGGCAGGGCCTGCCAAAAACATTCAGTACTTC. Amino acid sequence: CASSLAGPAKNIQYF.

The CDR3 sequence: CSGLWGLRGYTF. The DNA of the CDR3 is TGCAGCGGTTTATGGGGGCTCCGTGGCTACACCTTC. The V gene is TRBV29-1, the J gene TRBJ1-2; tentatively, D is TRBD1 (6 bases). V lost 7 bases, J lost 7 bases, and 16 bases lay in between. Per germline, CDR1 SQVTM and CDR2 ANQGSEA. This CDR3 comprises 12 residues.

V usage is TRBV18 and J usage is TRBJ2-1; TRBD1 might be the D (5 bases). Germline CDR1 KGHSH, CDR2 LQKENI. Trimming took off 1 base at V and 4 bases at J, with 14 bases between the two ends. The CDR3 is made up of 16 amino acids. The chain's CDR3 is CASSPLSRVLYNEQFF. The CDR3 DNA follows: TGTGCCAGCTCACCACTTAGCAGGGTCCTTTACAATGAGCAGTTCTTC.

This chain joins TRBV19 and TRBJ2-3; 10 bases line up with TRBD1. Trimming removed 3 bases from V and 4 bases from J; junction bases left unmatched: 4. Germline CDR1 and CDR2: LNHDA and SQIVND (reference sequence). The CDR3 extends over 15 amino acids. This CDR3 is CASSIPGQGSDTQYF. DNA of the CDR3: TGTGCCAGTAGTATCCCGGGACAGGGGTCAGATACGCAGTATTTT.

The chain has TRBV28 and TRBJ2-5; maybe TRBD2 (5 bases). The end of the DNA aligns better with TRBJ2-7, so the J call may be wrong. The CDR3 has 10 amino acids. The germline gives CDR1 MDHEN, CDR2 SYDVKM. The CDR3 loop reads CASSAGEQYF. The CDR3 nucleotides read TGTGCCAGCAGCGCGGGCGAGCAGTACTTC.

V gene TRBV18 combines with J gene TRBJ2-2; D tentatively fits TRBD1 or TRBD2 (6 bases each). Between the trimmed V and J ends, which lost 2 bases and 6 bases, there was a span of 16 bases. CDR3 length: 16 amino acids. Germline-derived CDR1 and CDR2 are KGHSH and LQKENI. CDR3 loop: CASSPIGGASAGELFF. CDR3 nucleotides: TGTGCCAGCTCACCAATCGGGGGCGCGTCAGCCGGGGAGCTGTTTTTT.

The chain couples TRBV19 to TRBJ2-5; the D is unclear. Per the germline V gene, CDR1 is LNHDA and CDR2 is SQIVND (reference sequence). V dropped 1 base and J dropped 1 base, with 7 bases sitting between them. The CDR3 loop spans 14 amino acids. The CDR3 loop reads CASSIGPTQETQYF. The CDR3, as DNA: TGTGCCAGTAGTATAGGGCCTACCCAAGAGACCCAGTACTTC.

CDR3 sequence reads: CASIGGRGLRPMNTEAFF. CDR3 bases: TGTGCCAGTATTGGTGGCAGGGGGCTAAGGCCGATGAACACTGAAGCTTTCTTT. This chain joins TRBV19 and TRBJ1-1, with 8 bases lining up with TRBD1. The germline V gene has CDR1 LNHDA and CDR2 SQIVND (reference sequence). The CDR3 sequence is 18 residues long. The junction had 16 bases not matched to a gene; V was cut back by 7 bases and J by 0 bases.

The chain combines TRBV7-2 with TRBJ2-5; 7 nucleotides align to TRBD2. Germline values: CDR1 SGHTA, CDR2 FQGNSA. Unmatched junction bases numbered 6, after V lost 1 base and J lost 7 bases. The CDR3 totals 14 residues. This CDR3 is CASSLGEGLGTQYF. CDR3 in DNA: TGTGCCAGCAGCTTAGGGGAGGGCCTGGGGACCCAGTACTTC.

This clone was seen a single time. The rearrangement uses TRBV6-1 and TRBJ1-5; 8 positions match TRBD1. This CDR3 comprises 14 residues. The ends lost 8 bases at V and 2 bases at J; junction bases unmatched: 5. Germline CDR1 and CDR2: MNHNS and SASEGT. The CDR3 sequence: CASDTGGRNQPQHF. The CDR3 DNA reads TGTGCCAGCGATACAGGGGGGCGCAATCAGCCCCAGCATTTT.

V usage is TRBV7-4 and J usage is TRBJ2-3; 10 bases map to TRBD2. Germline V gives CDR1 SGHVT, CDR2 SQSDAQ. The CDR3 contains 19 residues. The trim removed 2 bases at V and 2 bases at J, leaving 13 bases unmatched. This CDR3 reads CASSLFEDGTSAPTDTQYF. CDR3 DNA: TGTGCCAGCAGCTTATTTGAGGACGGGACTAGCGCTCCCACAGATACGCAGTATTTT.

There are a few counts of this clone. The chain links TRBV30 to TRBJ1-1; D might be TRBD1 (5 bases). V lost 8 bases and J 3 bases, leaving 7 bases between the germline ends. The CDR3 sequence is 10 residues long. Germline V gives CDR1 GTSNPN, CDR2 SVGIG (reference sequence). In DNA, the CDR3 is TGTGCCGGGGGGGACACTGAAGCTTTCTTT. As protein: CAGGDTEAFF.

This clone was counted a few times. This chain links TRBV2 with TRBJ1-5, with 9 bases fitting TRBD1. In germline, CDR1 is SNHLY, CDR2 FYNNEI. The length of the CDR3 is 15 residues. J gave up 0 bases and V 9 bases, and 6 bases lay outside the gene matches. The CDR3 nucleotides are TGTGCCAGTTACGGGACAGGGAATAGCAATCAGCCCCAGCATTTT. Translated, it gives CASYGTGNSNQPQHF.

The chain couples TRBV29-1 to TRBJ2-7; D may match TRBD1 or TRBD2 (5 bases each). Germline CDR1 reads SQVTM; CDR2 reads ANQGSEA. V gave up 4 bases and J gave up 6 bases, with 13 bases separating them. The CDR3 loop spans 12 amino acids. The CDR3 spells CSVGGPAGEQYF. Written as DNA, the CDR3 is TGCAGCGTTGGGGGCCCGGCGGGCGAGCAGTACTTC.

The V gene is TRBV19, the J gene TRBJ2-4; 10 bases are shared with TRBD2. V lost 1 base, J lost 0 bases, and 0 bases stayed unmatched. Per the germline V gene, CDR1 is LNHDA and CDR2 is SQIVND (reference sequence). This CDR3 has 16 amino acids. The CDR3 reads CASSIGLAGAKNIQYF. CDR3 nucleotides: TGTGCCAGTAGTATAGGACTAGCGGGAGCCAAAAACATTCAGTACTTC.

V usage is TRBV30 and J usage is TRBJ2-7; D possibly corresponds to TRBD1 (5 bases). The ends were cut back, 2 bases at V and 9 bases at J, with 11 bases in the middle. This CDR3 region has 11 residues. The germline gives CDR1 GTSNPN, CDR2 SVGIG (reference sequence). This CDR3 is CAWSLSQGQYF. The DNA for the CDR3 is TGTGCCTGGAGTCTTAGCCAGGGGCAGTACTTC.

The rearrangement joins TRBV30 to TRBJ2-3, with TRBD2 identical over 8 bases. Germline trimming cut 8 bases from V and 5 bases from J; bases unmatched to any gene: 3. This CDR3 spans 11 amino acids. Germline CDR1 reads GTSNPN; CDR2 reads SVGIG (reference sequence). CDR3 amino acids: CAPAGGDTQYF. CDR3 sequence (DNA): TGTGCCCCTGCGGGAGGAGATACGCAGTATTTT. The full variable domain, completed using reference TRBV30 and TRBJ2-3, is SQTIHQWPATLVQPVGSPLSLECTVEGTSNPNLYWYRQAAGRGLQLLFYSVGIGQISSEVPQNLSASRPQDRQFILSSKKLLLSDSGFYLCAPAGGDTQYFGPGTRLTVL.